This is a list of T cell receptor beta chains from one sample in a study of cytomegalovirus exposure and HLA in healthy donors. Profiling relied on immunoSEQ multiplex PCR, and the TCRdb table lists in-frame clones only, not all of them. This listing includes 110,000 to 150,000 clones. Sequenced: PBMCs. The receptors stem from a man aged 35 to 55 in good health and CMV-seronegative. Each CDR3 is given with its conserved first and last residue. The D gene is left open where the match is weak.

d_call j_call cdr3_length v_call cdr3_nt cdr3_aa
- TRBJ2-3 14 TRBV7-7 TGTGCCAGCAGCCAGGGGGGCGGAGTAGATACGCAGTATTTT CASSQGGGVDTQYF
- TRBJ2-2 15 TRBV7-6 TGTGCCAGCAGCTTAGGTAGCGGAGGGACCGGGGAGCTGTTTTTT CASSLGSGGTGELFF
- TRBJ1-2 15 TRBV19 TGTGCCAGTAGTATAGACGGGGAAGGGTTTGAAGGCTACACCTTC CASSIDGEGFEGYTF
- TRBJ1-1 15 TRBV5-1 TGCGCCAGCAGCGTCGGGGGGGGCGGGAACACTGAAGCTTTCTTT CASSVGGGGNTEAFF
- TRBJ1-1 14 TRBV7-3 TGTGCCAGCAGCAGAGATTCCCTGAACACTGAAGCTTTCTTT CASSRDSLNTEAFF
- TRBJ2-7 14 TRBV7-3 TGTGCCAGCAGCCCGACAGTATACTCCTACGAGCAGTACTTC CASSPTVYSYEQYF
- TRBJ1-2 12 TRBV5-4 TGTGCCAGCAGCTTGGACGGCTATGGCTACACCTTC CASSLDGYGYTF
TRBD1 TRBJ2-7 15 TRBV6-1 TGTGCCAGCTTCGATTGGGACAGCCTCCAGTACGAGCAGTACTTC CASFDWDSLQYEQYF
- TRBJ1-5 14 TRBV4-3 TGCGCCAGCAGCCAAGATCATCGGGATCAGCCCCAGCATTTT CASSQDHRDQPQHF
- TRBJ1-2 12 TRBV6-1 TGTGCCAGCAGTTTAACAGGGAGTGGCTACACCTTC CASSLTGSGYTF
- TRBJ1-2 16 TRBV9 TGTGCCAGCAGCGTTAATAGGGGCCAAGCTAACTATGGCTACACCTTC CASSVNRGQANYGYTF
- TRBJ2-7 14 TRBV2 TGTGCCAGCAAGACGACTACGGGCGCCTACGAGCAGTACTTC CASKTTTGAYEQYF
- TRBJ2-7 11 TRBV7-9 TGTGCCAGCAGCTCCAGGGCCGAGCAGTACTTC CASSSRAEQYF
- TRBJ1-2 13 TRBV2 TGTGCCAGCAGTCCCCAGGTGCACTATGGCTACACCTTC CASSPQVHYGYTF
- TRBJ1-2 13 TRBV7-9 TGTGCCAGCAGCCCTGGCCCTGTTTACGGCTACACCTTC CASSPGPVYGYTF
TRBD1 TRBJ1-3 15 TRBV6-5 TGTGCCAGCAGGATGGACAGGACTTCTGGAAACACCATATATTTT CASRMDRTSGNTIYF
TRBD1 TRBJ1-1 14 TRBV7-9 TGTGCCAGCAGCTTCACAGGGGCGAACACTGAAGCTTTCTTT CASSFTGANTEAFF
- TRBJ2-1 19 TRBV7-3 TGTGCCAGCAGCTTAACTGGCCCCCTGGGGGCTAGCTCCTACAATGAGCAGTTCTTC CASSLTGPLGASSYNEQFF
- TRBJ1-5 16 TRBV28 TGTGCCAGCAGTTTCCTCCGACATTATAGCAATCAGCCCCAGCATTTT CASSFLRHYSNQPQHF
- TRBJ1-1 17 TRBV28 TGTGCCAGCAGTCTCCCCACTGGGGCAGGGCGGAACACTGAAGCTTTCTTT CASSLPTGAGRNTEAFF
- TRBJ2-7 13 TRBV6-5 TGTGCCAGCAGTTACTGGGGACAAGGTGAGCAGTACTTC CASSYWGQGEQYF
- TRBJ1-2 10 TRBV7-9 TGTGCCAGCAGCTTAGCGTTCGACACCTTC CASSLAFDTF
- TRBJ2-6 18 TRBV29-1 TGCAGCGTTGAGGCCCCGACAGAAATAAACTCTGGGGCCAACGTCCTGACTTTC CSVEAPTEINSGANVLTF
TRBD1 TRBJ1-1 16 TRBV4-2 TGTGCCAGCAGCCAAGGCGACAGGGGGCAACACGAAGGAGCTTTCTTT CASSQGDRGQHEGAFF
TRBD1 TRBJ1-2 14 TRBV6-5 TGTGCCAGCAGTTACCGGGACAGATCCTATGGCTACACCTTC CASSYRDRSYGYTF
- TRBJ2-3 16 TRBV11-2 TGTGCCAGCAGCTTACTGGCAGGGAATGGTGTAGATACGCAGTATTTT CASSLLAGNGVDTQYF
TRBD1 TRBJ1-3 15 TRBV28 TGTGCCAGCAGTTCCACAGGGGCCTCTGGAAACACCATATATTTT CASSSTGASGNTIYF
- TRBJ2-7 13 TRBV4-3 TGCGCCACGAGCCGGCAGGGGGGCTACAAGCAGTACTTC CATSRQGGYKQYF
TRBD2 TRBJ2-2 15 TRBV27 TGTGCCAGCAGCGTAGCGGGGTTGAACACCGGGGAGCTGTTTTTT CASSVAGLNTGELFF
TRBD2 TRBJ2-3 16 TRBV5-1 TGCGCCAGCAGCTTAAGCGGGGGGGCTGATACAGATACGCAGTATTTT CASSLSGGADTDTQYF
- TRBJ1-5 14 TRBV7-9 TGTGCCAGCAGCTTAGGGGGGGGAGGTCAGCCCCAGCATTTT CASSLGGGGQPQHF
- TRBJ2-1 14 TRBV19 TGTGCCAGTAAAGCGAAGGGGCTCTACAATGAGCAGTTCTTC CASKAKGLYNEQFF
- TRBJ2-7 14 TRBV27 TGTGCCAGCTCCCGGGGAGGCGGGTACTACGAGCAGTACTTC CASSRGGGYYEQYF
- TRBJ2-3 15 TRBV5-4 TGTGCCAGCAGCTTTCCGGACAGTAGCACAGATACGCAGTATTTT CASSFPDSSTDTQYF
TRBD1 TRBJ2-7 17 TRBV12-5 TGTGCTAGTGGTTCCGCGGCCGGCGACAGGGGTTTCAACGAGCAGTACTTC CASGSAAGDRGFNEQYF
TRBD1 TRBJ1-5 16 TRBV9 TGTGCCAGCAGCGTCGGACAGGGCGGGACCAATCAGCCCCAGCATTTT CASSVGQGGTNQPQHF
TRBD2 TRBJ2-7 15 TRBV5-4 TGTGCCAGCAGTTCGAGGACTAGTAGCTCCTACGAGCAGTACTTC CASSSRTSSSYEQYF
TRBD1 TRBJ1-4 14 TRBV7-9 TGTGCCAGCAGCTTTCCGGACAGGTTTGAAAAACTGTTTTTT CASSFPDRFEKLFF
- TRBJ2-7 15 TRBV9 TGTGCCAGCAGCGTAGGGCCCGAAGGGGCGTACGAGCAGTACTTC CASSVGPEGAYEQYF
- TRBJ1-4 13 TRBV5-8 TGTGCCAGCAGCTTGGCGGGAGTGGAAAAACTGTTTTTT CASSLAGVEKLFF